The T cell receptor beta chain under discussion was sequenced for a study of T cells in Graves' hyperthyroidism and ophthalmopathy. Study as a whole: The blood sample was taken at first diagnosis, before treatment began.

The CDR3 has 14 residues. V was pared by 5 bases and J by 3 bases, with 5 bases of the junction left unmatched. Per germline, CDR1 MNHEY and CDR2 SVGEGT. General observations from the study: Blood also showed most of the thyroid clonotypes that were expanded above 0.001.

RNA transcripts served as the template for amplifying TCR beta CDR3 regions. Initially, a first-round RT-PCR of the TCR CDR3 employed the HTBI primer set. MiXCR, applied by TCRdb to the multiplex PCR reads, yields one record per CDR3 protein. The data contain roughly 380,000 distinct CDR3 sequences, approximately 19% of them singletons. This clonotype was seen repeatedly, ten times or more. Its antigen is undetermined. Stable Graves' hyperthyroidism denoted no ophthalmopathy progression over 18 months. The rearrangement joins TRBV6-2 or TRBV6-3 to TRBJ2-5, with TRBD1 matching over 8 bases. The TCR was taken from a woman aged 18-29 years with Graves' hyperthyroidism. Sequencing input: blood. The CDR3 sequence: CASSSLDREETQYF. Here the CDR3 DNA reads TGTGCCAGCAGTAGCCTGGACAGGGAAGAGACCCAGTACTTC.